The 5 T cell receptor beta chains below were found in one sample sequenced in a study of cytomegalovirus exposure and HLA in healthy donors. It was with 60 Vbeta and 13 Jbeta primers that the PCR ran. This table comes from immunoSEQ multiplex PCR, and its TCRdb copy is limited to in-frame clones, with some not included. This specimen shows about 77,000 clones; the ten leading clones hold roughly 13%. What was sequenced was PBMCs. The origin of the receptors is a man between 50 and 59 years old in good health and CMV-seropositive.

The V gene is TRBV29-1, the J gene TRBJ1-2; 8 nucleotides agree with TRBD1. The CDR3 consists of 15 residues. From germline, CDR1 is SQVTM and CDR2 ANQGSEA. The CDR3 DNA follows: TGCAGTGTTCCCCGGGACAGGCAATTCCTCTATGGCTACACCTTC. Translated, it gives CSVPRDRQFLYGYTF.

This chain links TRBV28 with TRBJ2-7; perhaps TRBD1 as D (6 bases). Germline values: CDR1 MDHEN, CDR2 SYDVKM. V was clipped by 6 bases and J by 6 bases, with 9 bases between them. The CDR3 totals 11 residues. CDR3 amino acids: CASSLGGEQYV. CDR3 sequence (DNA): TGTGCCAGCAGCTTAGGGGGCGAGCAGTACGTC.

The V gene is TRBV27, the J gene TRBJ1-4, with 8 bases aligning to TRBD1. J was trimmed by 8 bases and V by 2 bases; bases with no gene match: 7. CDR3 length: 15 amino acids. The germline V gene has CDR1 MNHEY and CDR2 SMNVEV (reference sequence). CDR3 sequence: CASSLRRQGPEKLFF. CDR3 DNA sequence: TGTGCCAGCAGTTTAAGGCGACAGGGGCCGGAAAAACTGTTTTTT.

The chain employs TRBV19 and TRBJ2-5; D perhaps matches TRBD1 (6 bases). CDR3 length: 15 amino acids. CDR1 is LNHDA, CDR2 SQIVND, per germline (reference sequence). The V end was cut by 5 bases, the J end by 3 bases, with 16 bases between. Here the CDR3 reads CASSPLQGLEETQYF. CDR3 sequence (DNA): TGTGCCAGTAGTCCCTTACAGGGTTTGGAAGAGACCCAGTACTTC.

The CDR3 spells CASSPTGPPGYTF. As DNA, the CDR3 is TGTGCCAGCAGCCCGACAGGGCCTCCTGGCTACACCTTC. V gene TRBV28 combines with J gene TRBJ1-2; 7 positions agree with TRBD1. V was pared by 6 bases and J by 7 bases, with 8 bases of the junction left unmatched. Germline V gene sequence: CDR1 MDHEN, CDR2 SYDVKM. This CDR3 contains 13 residues.